The T cell receptor beta chain described here comes from a study of T cell changes during pregnancy in multiple sclerosis. The CDR3 runs 10 residues. Germline CDR1 and CDR2: SNHLY and FYNNEI. The germline V and J ends were trimmed by 6 bases and 8 bases, with 8 bases remaining between them. Generated by immunoSEQ multiplex PCR, the TCRdb table keeps only in-frame clones and is missing some. The profile shows fewer than 50,000 clones, 90% to 95% of them singletons. In this sample, this clone turned up once. The V and J genes are TRBV2 and TRBJ2-7; D is ambiguous. This receptor was taken from a female donor with multiple sclerosis, enrolled in a pregnancy study. The material was CD8+ T cells from peripheral blood mononuclear cells, obtained in the first trimester of pregnancy. The CDR3 DNA is TGTGCCAGCAGGGTAAACAAGCAGTACTTC. Amino acids: CASRVNKQYF.